Presented here are 20 T cell receptor beta chains from one specimen sequenced in a study of T cell repertoires in cytomegalovirus infection. TCRdb reprocessed the reads via MiXCR and lists one record per CDR3 protein. The sample has hundreds of thousands of distinct CDR3 sequences; 18% are singletons. The sample comprised PBMCs. The receptors were sampled from a human donor in good health (CMV status not recorded). Some clones in this sample may be carry-over from other donors' samples.

This chain uses TRBV14 with TRBJ2-3; 8 nucleotides align to TRBD1. Germline values: CDR1 SGHDN, CDR2 FVKESK. CDR3 size: 15 residues. The trim removed 4 bases at V and 8 bases at J, leaving 11 bases unmatched. CDR3 region: CASSLIGQGAGTQYF. The DNA for the CDR3 is TGTGCCAGCAGCCTCATCGGGCAGGGGGCTGGTACGCAGTATTTT.

At least ten counts were recorded for this clonotype. The V and J genes are TRBV4-2 and TRBJ2-7; 10 bases match TRBD1. The V and J ends lost 0 bases and 2 bases, in that order; junction bases with no gene match: 4. CDR1 and CDR2 from the germline V gene are LGHNA and YNFKEQ. The CDR3 runs to 16 residues. In DNA form, the CDR3 reads TGTGCCAGCAGCCAAGATCCAGGACAGGGGGCCTACGAGCAGTACTTC. It translates to CASSQDPGQGAYEQYF.

This clonotype was seen only a few times. The genes are TRBV13 and TRBJ1-5; the D gene is possibly TRBD1 (6 bases). The germline V gene has CDR1 PRHDT and CDR2 FYEKMQ (reference sequence). Trimming took 5 bases from V and 0 from J, leaving 11 bases between them. This CDR3 contains 15 residues. CDR3 nucleotide sequence: TGTGCCAGCAGCACTGGACAGTATAGCAATCAGCCCCAGCATTTT. The encoded protein is CASSTGQYSNQPQHF.

In this sample, this clonotype turned up many times. DNA of the CDR3: TGTGCCTCCGAAGGATTCGGCACTGAAGCTTTCTTT. This translates into CASEGFGTEAFF. The rearrangement uses TRBV6-2 or TRBV6-3 and TRBJ1-1; D is undetermined. Germline V gene data show CDR1 as MNHEY and CDR2 as SVGEGT. With 11 bases removed from V and 4 bases from J, the gap between germline ends came to 14 bases. The CDR3 runs to 12 residues.

This clonotype has just a few counts. The chain combines TRBV24-1 with TRBJ2-3; D is ambiguous. CDR1 is KGHDR and CDR2 is SFDVKD in the germline V gene. The CDR3 has 13 residues. V lost 4 bases and J 2 bases, leaving 6 bases between the germline ends. The CDR3 DNA reads as TGTGCCACCAGTGACCCAGACACAGATACGCAGTATTTT. Its protein is CATSDPDTDTQYF.

The table lists this clonotype with a few counts. The chain joins TRBV5-1 to TRBJ2-1; TRBD2 might be the D (5 bases). The V end lost 0 bases, the J end lost 3 bases, and 10 bases lay between the germline ends. Germline V gene data show CDR1 as SGHRS and CDR2 as YFSETQ. The CDR3 extends over 15 amino acids. The CDR3 sequence is CASSLEGTSYNEQFF. For the CDR3, the DNA is TGCGCCAGCAGCTTGGAAGGCACTAGCTACAATGAGCAGTTCTTC.

The chain employs TRBV7-2 and TRBJ2-1; TRBD2 agrees at 11 bases. The germline CDR1 and CDR2 sequences are SGHTA and FQGNSA. The CDR3 spans 13 residues. The trim removed 6 bases at V and 12 bases at J, leaving 7 bases unmatched. CDR3 residues: CASRLLAGVVQFF. The CDR3 coding sequence is TGTGCCAGCAGGTTACTAGCGGGAGTGGTGCAGTTCTTC. Full variable domain (missing parts from reference TRBV7-2 and TRBJ2-1): GAGVSQSPSNKVTEKGKDVELRCDPISGHTALYWYRQSLGQGLEFLIYFQGNSAPDKSGLPSDRFSAERTGGSVSTLTIQRTQQEDSAVYLCASRLLAGVVQFFGPGTRLTVL.

The chain uses TRBV9 and TRBJ1-1; 10 bases align to TRBD1. J gave up 5 bases and V 0 bases, and 4 bases lay outside the gene matches. Germline lookup yields CDR1 SGDLS and CDR2 YYNGEE. The CDR3 length is 15 residues. CDR3 in amino acids: CASSVDWTGGTEAFF. CDR3 sequence (DNA): TGTGCCAGCAGCGTAGATTGGACAGGGGGAACTGAAGCTTTCTTT. The full variable domain, in which reference TRBV9 and TRBJ1-1 provide the parts outside the CDR3, is DSGVTQTPKHLITATGQRVTLRCSPRSGDLSVYWYQQSLDQGLQFLIQYYNGEERAKGNILERFSAQQFPDLHSELNLSSLELGDSALYFCASSVDWTGGTEAFFGQGTRLTVV.

The chain couples TRBV10-3 to TRBJ2-7, with D perhaps being TRBD1 or TRBD2 (5 bases each). The length of the CDR3 is 14 residues. V was shortened by 11 bases and J by 4 bases, with 21 bases between the two germline ends. CDR1 and CDR2 (germline): ENHRY, SYGVKD. CDR3 amino acids: CAARRVGDDYEQYF. CDR3 DNA: TGTGCCGCCAGGCGGGTCGGGGACGATTACGAGCAGTACTTC.

This clonotype was seen a handful of times. The chain links TRBV4-3 to TRBJ2-3; 8 bases match TRBD1. V trimming: 1 base; J trimming: 1 base; junction bases outside the gene matches: 1. This CDR3 spans 15 amino acids. Germline V gives CDR1 LGHNA, CDR2 YSLEER. The CDR3 DNA reads as TGCGCCAGCAGCCAAGGGGGACAGGGCACAGATACGCAGTATTTT. Translated: CASSQGGQGTDTQYF.

The chain carries TRBV20-1 and TRBJ2-3; D may match TRBD1 or TRBD2 (5 bases each). Germline CDR1 is DFQATT and CDR2 is SNEGSKA (reference sequence). The CDR3 consists of 14 residues. Trimming took off 6 bases at V and 5 bases at J, with 18 bases between the two ends. The CDR3 coding sequence is TGCAGTGCCCTGAGCGGCAGGGACCGAGATACGCAGTATTTT. Translating it yields CSALSGRDRDTQYF.

This clonotype has only a few counts. The chain employs TRBV6-2 or TRBV6-3 and TRBJ2-5, with unresolved D. V shed 7 bases and J shed 2 bases, with 17 bases lying between them. The CDR3 has 15 residues. Germline V gene sequence: CDR1 MNHEY, CDR2 SVGEGT. CDR3 nucleotide sequence: TGTGCCAGCACCACAGCGCGGACCGAACAAGAGACCCAGTACTTC. Protein product: CASTTARTEQETQYF.

Ten or more counts support this clonotype. The V gene is TRBV7-8, the J gene TRBJ2-7; D not certain. V was clipped by 5 bases and J by 6 bases, with 8 bases between them. The CDR3 has 11 residues. Germline V lookup: CDR1 SGHVS, CDR2 FQNEAQ. CDR3 sequence: CASSQGTEQYF. Here the CDR3 DNA reads TGTGCCAGCAGCCAAGGCACCGAGCAGTACTTC.

The chain uses TRBV2 and TRBJ1-2; 8 nucleotides line up with TRBD1. The J segment lost 4 bases and the V segment lost 6 bases, leaving 10 bases of the junction unmatched. The CDR3 contains 15 residues. The V gene's germline CDR1 is SNHLY and CDR2 FYNNEI. CDR3 protein: CASRAFRGRGYGYTF. CDR3 nucleotide sequence: TGTGCCAGCAGGGCTTTCAGGGGGCGAGGCTATGGCTACACCTTC.

The chain recombines TRBV20-1 with TRBJ2-7; either TRBD1 or TRBD2 may fit D (7 bases each). The CDR3 sequence is 12 residues long. Germline CDR1 and CDR2: DFQATT and SNEGSKA (reference sequence). CDR3 region: CSAFRGGDEQYF. The CDR3, as DNA: TGCAGCGCCTTCAGGGGGGGCGACGAGCAGTACTTC.

This clonotype appeared a single time. The CDR3 protein is CSAHDPASAQYF. CDR3 coding DNA: TGCAGTGCCCACGACCCCGCTAGCGCGCAGTATTTT. This chain joins TRBV20-1 and TRBJ2-3, with D possibly TRBD2 on 6 matching bases. Germline V gene lookup returns CDR1 DFQATT and CDR2 SNEGSKA (reference sequence). V lost 6 bases, J lost 10 bases, and 17 bases lay in between. CDR3 length: 12 amino acids.

This clonotype was detected a few times. The J gene is TRBJ2-1, the V gene TRBV11-3; D uncertain. The CDR3 sequence is 15 residues long. Germline-derived CDR1 and CDR2 are SGHNT and YENEEA. Trimming removed 1 base at V and 0 bases at J, with 7 bases between. The CDR3 DNA sequence: TGTGCCAGCAGCTTAGCGAGACACTCCTACAATGAGCAGTTCTTC. Residues: CASSLARHSYNEQFF.

This clonotype has ten or more counts. The gene calls are TRBV7-2 and TRBJ2-1; D not certain. Germline V CDR1 and CDR2: SGHTA, FQGNSA. V lost 9 bases and J lost 1, with 13 bases in between. The length of the CDR3 is 14 residues. The CDR3 DNA sequence: TGTGCCAGTACCGAAAAGAAATCCTACAATGAGCAGTTCTTC. As protein: CASTEKKSYNEQFF.

This clonotype was seen a few times. This chain joins TRBV12-3 or TRBV12-4 and TRBJ1-3; TRBD1 might be the D (6 bases). CDR3 length equals 15 residues. Trimming cost V 3 bases and J 4 bases, with 13 bases left between them. The CDR3 region is CASSLKGQSGNTIYF. In DNA, the CDR3 is TGTGCCAGCAGTTTGAAGGGACAATCGGGAAACACCATATATTTT.

J is TRBJ1-5 and V is TRBV5-1, with 10 nucleotides matching TRBD1. The CDR3 extends over 18 amino acids. CDR1 is SGHRS and CDR2 is YFSETQ in the germline V gene. Trimming cost V 0 bases and J 7 bases; bases outside gene matches: 13. Here the CDR3 reads CASSLDRPGQGRKQPQHF. DNA of the CDR3: TGCGCCAGCAGCTTGGACCGCCCGGGACAGGGGCGAAAACAGCCCCAGCATTTT.